These T cell receptor beta chains were read from a single sample in a study of cytomegalovirus exposure and HLA in healthy donors. TCRdb's copy holds only in-frame clones and misses some; the assay was immunoSEQ multiplex PCR. The table records about 150,000 clones, 8.5% to 10% of them present only once. Sequencing was performed on PBMCs. The source is a man between 45 and 60 years old in good health and CMV-seronegative. The CDR3 runs from the conserved cysteine through the conserved F or W. Each record gives: clone size, J gene, D gene, V gene, CDR3 protein, CDR3 DNA. A D gene is named only where the DNA matches it firmly. Only some rows state a clone size, as once, few, many or a class for expanded clones.

clone_size: few
j_call: TRBJ2-5
d_call: .
v_call: TRBV9
cdr3_aa: CASSAGLTQETQYF
cdr3_nt: TGTGCCAGCAGCGCCGGACTGACACAAGAGACCCAGTACTTC

clone_size: few
j_call: TRBJ2-1
d_call: TRBD1
v_call: TRBV12-5
cdr3_aa: CASGSDRVGSYNEQFF
cdr3_nt: TGTGCTAGTGGTTCCGACAGGGTAGGGTCCTACAATGAGCAGTTCTTC

clone_size: .
j_call: TRBJ2-7
d_call: TRBD1
v_call: TRBV27
cdr3_aa: CASSPQSYRDRADEQYF
cdr3_nt: TGTGCCAGCAGTCCACAATCCTACCGGGACAGGGCGGACGAGCAGTACTTC

clone_size: .
j_call: TRBJ1-6
d_call: .
v_call: TRBV11-2
cdr3_aa: CASSSGLSIGSPLHF
cdr3_nt: TGTGCCAGCAGCTCGGGACTATCTATAGGTTCACCCCTCCACTTT

clone_size: .
j_call: TRBJ2-3
d_call: TRBD2
v_call: TRBV10-1
cdr3_aa: CASSELERGDDTDTQYF
cdr3_nt: TGCGCCAGCAGTGAATTGGAGCGGGGGGATGACACAGATACGCAGTATTTT

clone_size: few
j_call: TRBJ1-2
d_call: TRBD1
v_call: TRBV15
cdr3_aa: CATSVQGARTGYTF
cdr3_nt: TGTGCCACCAGCGTACAGGGGGCGCGAACTGGCTACACCTTC

clone_size: .
j_call: TRBJ2-7
d_call: .
v_call: TRBV11-2
cdr3_aa: CASSLDRYGGLSYEQYF
cdr3_nt: TGTGCCAGCAGCTTAGATCGATATGGGGGACTGTCCTACGAGCAGTACTTC

clone_size: few
j_call: TRBJ2-7
d_call: TRBD2
v_call: TRBV7-3
cdr3_aa: CASSLAAAGGPYEQYF
cdr3_nt: TGTGCCAGCAGCTTGGCCGCGGCGGGAGGGCCCTACGAGCAGTACTTC

clone_size: few
j_call: TRBJ2-4
d_call: TRBD1
v_call: TRBV11-2
cdr3_aa: CASSSAGQGGNIQYF
cdr3_nt: TGTGCCAGCAGCTCGGCGGGACAGGGGGGAAACATTCAGTACTTC

clone_size: few
j_call: TRBJ2-2
d_call: TRBD2
v_call: TRBV4-2
cdr3_aa: CASSPAGTGAGELFF
cdr3_nt: TGTGCCAGCAGCCCAGCGGGAACGGGGGCCGGGGAGCTGTTTTTT

clone_size: few
j_call: TRBJ1-5
d_call: .
v_call: TRBV19
cdr3_aa: CASSIGGGIGQPQHF
cdr3_nt: TGTGCCAGTAGTATAGGGGGGGGGATCGGTCAGCCCCAGCATTTT

clone_size: few
j_call: TRBJ2-7
d_call: TRBD2
v_call: TRBV14
cdr3_aa: CASSQDLSGRRYEQYF
cdr3_nt: TGTGCCAGCAGCCAAGATTTGAGCGGGAGAAGGTACGAGCAGTACTTC

clone_size: few
j_call: TRBJ2-7
d_call: .
v_call: TRBV5-1
cdr3_aa: CASSLREGGYEQYF
cdr3_nt: TGCGCCAGCAGCTTAAGAGAAGGAGGGTACGAGCAGTACTTC

clone_size: many
j_call: TRBJ1-1
d_call: .
v_call: TRBV28
cdr3_aa: CASSTSLRGKGNTEAFF
cdr3_nt: TGTGCCAGCAGTACCTCATTGCGGGGAAAAGGGAACACTGAAGCTTTCTTT

clone_size: .
j_call: TRBJ2-2
d_call: .
v_call: TRBV5-1
cdr3_aa: CASSPAAGRAGELFF
cdr3_nt: TGCGCCAGCAGCCCGGCCGCGGGTAGGGCCGGGGAGCTGTTTTTT

clone_size: once
j_call: TRBJ1-1
d_call: .
v_call: TRBV19
cdr3_aa: CASSKQTNTEAFF
cdr3_nt: TGTGCCAGTAGTAAACAGACGAACACTGAAGCTTTCTTT

clone_size: .
j_call: TRBJ1-2
d_call: .
v_call: TRBV5-1
cdr3_aa: CASSLEYGGPYGYTF
cdr3_nt: TGCGCCAGCAGCTTGGAGTATGGGGGCCCTTATGGCTACACCTTC

clone_size: .
j_call: TRBJ2-7
d_call: .
v_call: TRBV13
cdr3_aa: CASSPAGALTYEQYF
cdr3_nt: TGTGCCAGCAGCCCGGCGGGGGCCCTCACCTACGAGCAGTACTTC

clone_size: few
j_call: TRBJ2-2
d_call: .
v_call: TRBV30
cdr3_aa: CAWSAQTLESGELFF
cdr3_nt: TGTGCCTGGAGTGCTCAGACACTAGAGTCCGGGGAGCTGTTTTTT

clone_size: few
j_call: TRBJ2-7
d_call: .
v_call: TRBV10-1
cdr3_aa: CASSEDRNYEQYF
cdr3_nt: TGCGCCAGCAGTGAGGACAGGAACTACGAGCAGTACTTC

clone_size: .
j_call: TRBJ1-1
d_call: .
v_call: TRBV5-5
cdr3_aa: CASRSSGVRNTEAFF
cdr3_nt: TGTGCCAGCCGGTCGTCGGGTGTTCGGAACACTGAAGCTTTCTTT

clone_size: .
j_call: TRBJ1-1
d_call: TRBD1
v_call: TRBV4-2
cdr3_aa: CASSQPDRGGTEAFF
cdr3_nt: TGTGCCAGCAGCCAACCGGACAGGGGGGGCACTGAAGCTTTCTTT

clone_size: many
j_call: TRBJ1-1
d_call: .
v_call: TRBV5-6
cdr3_aa: CASSLGGGTEAFF
cdr3_nt: TGTGCCAGCAGCTTAGGGGGGGGCACTGAAGCTTTCTTT

clone_size: few
j_call: TRBJ1-5
d_call: TRBD1
v_call: TRBV28
cdr3_aa: CASSLATGFHQPQHF
cdr3_nt: TGTGCCAGCAGTTTAGCGACAGGGTTCCATCAGCCCCAGCATTTT

clone_size: few
j_call: TRBJ1-2
d_call: TRBD1
v_call: TRBV10-2
cdr3_aa: CASSGTGDGGYTF
cdr3_nt: TGCGCCAGCAGCGGGACAGGGGATGGCGGCTACACCTTC

clone_size: .
j_call: TRBJ2-3
d_call: .
v_call: TRBV9
cdr3_aa: CASSVRGDSTDTQYF
cdr3_nt: TGTGCCAGCAGCGTACGCGGAGATAGCACAGATACGCAGTATTTT

clone_size: .
j_call: TRBJ1-1
d_call: TRBD1
v_call: TRBV29-1
cdr3_aa: CSVIDREPAFF
cdr3_nt: TGCAGCGTCATAGACAGGGAACCAGCTTTCTTT

clone_size: .
j_call: TRBJ1-2
d_call: .
v_call: TRBV5-1
cdr3_aa: CASSNGETNYGYTF
cdr3_nt: TGCGCCAGCAGCAACGGTGAAACTAACTATGGCTACACCTTC

clone_size: .
j_call: TRBJ2-1
d_call: TRBD2
v_call: TRBV15
cdr3_aa: CATSTDPAGMYNEQFF
cdr3_nt: TGTGCCACCAGCACCGACCCAGCGGGAATGTATAATGAGCAGTTCTTC

clone_size: .
j_call: TRBJ1-1
d_call: .
v_call: TRBV6-1
cdr3_aa: CASSEARRGSGSTEAFF
cdr3_nt: TGTGCCAGCAGTGAAGCTAGGCGAGGAAGTGGGAGCACTGAAGCTTTCTTT

clone_size: .
j_call: TRBJ1-1
d_call: .
v_call: TRBV10-3
cdr3_aa: CAISDSMTANTEAFF
cdr3_nt: TGTGCCATCAGTGACTCAATGACAGCAAACACTGAAGCTTTCTTT

clone_size: few
j_call: TRBJ1-1
d_call: .
v_call: TRBV20-1
cdr3_aa: CRGERGTEAFF
cdr3_nt: TGCAGAGGAGAACGGGGGACTGAAGCTTTCTTT

clone_size: .
j_call: TRBJ2-2
d_call: .
v_call: TRBV9
cdr3_aa: CASSVDSKLTGELFF
cdr3_nt: TGTGCCAGCAGCGTAGATAGCAAGCTCACCGGGGAGCTGTTTTTT

clone_size: few
j_call: TRBJ2-2
d_call: .
v_call: TRBV6-5
cdr3_aa: CATREETDYTGELFF
cdr3_nt: TGTGCCACGAGGGAAGAGACGGATTACACCGGGGAGCTGTTTTTT

clone_size: .
j_call: TRBJ2-4
d_call: TRBD1
v_call: TRBV15
cdr3_aa: CATSRLRDRIAKNIQYF
cdr3_nt: TGTGCCACCAGCAGACTCCGGGACAGGATAGCCAAAAACATTCAGTACTTC

clone_size: few
j_call: TRBJ2-2
d_call: .
v_call: TRBV7-8
cdr3_aa: CASSSQGGYTGELFF
cdr3_nt: TGTGCCAGCAGCTCGCAGGGAGGCTACACCGGGGAGCTGTTTTTT

clone_size: .
j_call: TRBJ1-5
d_call: .
v_call: TRBV6-5
cdr3_aa: CASMLGTGQPQHF
cdr3_nt: TGTGCCAGCATGTTGGGAACAGGCCAGCCCCAGCATTTT

clone_size: .
j_call: TRBJ1-1
d_call: .
v_call: TRBV19
cdr3_aa: CASSIGGQTKAFF
cdr3_nt: TGTGCCAGTAGTATTGGAGGACAGACGAAAGCTTTCTTT

clone_size: few
j_call: TRBJ1-2
d_call: .
v_call: TRBV9
cdr3_aa: CASSPPLEAPNYGYTF
cdr3_nt: TGTGCCAGCAGCCCCCCCTTGGAGGCCCCTAACTATGGCTACACCTTC

clone_size: .
j_call: TRBJ1-2
d_call: .
v_call: TRBV14
cdr3_aa: CASSQVDNRDNGGYTF
cdr3_nt: TGTGCCAGCAGCCAAGTGGATAACCGGGACAACGGGGGCTACACCTTC

clone_size: .
j_call: TRBJ1-5
d_call: TRBD1
v_call: TRBV7-3
cdr3_aa: CASSGTGGQPQHF
cdr3_nt: TGTGCCAGCAGCGGGACAGGGGGTCAGCCCCAGCATTTT

clone_size: few
j_call: TRBJ1-1
d_call: TRBD1
v_call: TRBV11-2
cdr3_aa: CASSSLGQGVMNTEAFF
cdr3_nt: TGTGCCAGCAGCTCTCTGGGACAGGGGGTCATGAACACTGAAGCTTTCTTT

clone_size: .
j_call: TRBJ2-3
d_call: .
v_call: TRBV27
cdr3_aa: CASKDFVPDTQYF
cdr3_nt: TGTGCCAGCAAAGACTTTGTACCGGATACGCAGTATTTT

clone_size: .
j_call: TRBJ2-5
d_call: .
v_call: TRBV28
cdr3_aa: CASSLGGLQETQYF
cdr3_nt: TGTGCCAGCAGTTTAGGGGGCTTGCAAGAGACCCAGTACTTC

clone_size: .
j_call: TRBJ2-7
d_call: .
v_call: TRBV5-6
cdr3_aa: CASSSRGYYEQYF
cdr3_nt: TGTGCCAGCAGCAGTCGAGGGTACTACGAGCAGTACTTC

clone_size: few
j_call: TRBJ2-1
d_call: TRBD2
v_call: TRBV5-1
cdr3_aa: CASSPETSASYNEQFF
cdr3_nt: TGCGCCAGCAGCCCGGAAACTAGCGCGTCCTACAATGAGCAGTTCTTC

clone_size: .
j_call: TRBJ1-2
d_call: .
v_call: TRBV19
cdr3_aa: CASSMGLTANYGYTF
cdr3_nt: TGTGCCAGTAGTATGGGATTGACAGCTAACTATGGCTACACCTTC

clone_size: few
j_call: TRBJ2-7
d_call: TRBD2
v_call: TRBV7-3
cdr3_aa: CASSRGGGPSEQYF
cdr3_nt: TGTGCCAGCAGCCGCGGGGGGGGGCCCTCCGAGCAGTACTTC

clone_size: few
j_call: TRBJ2-7
d_call: TRBD1
v_call: TRBV27
cdr3_aa: CASRGQVVYEQYF
cdr3_nt: TGTGCCAGCCGGGGACAGGTAGTCTACGAGCAGTACTTC

clone_size: few
j_call: TRBJ1-3
d_call: .
v_call: TRBV2
cdr3_aa: CASTREGRSGNTIYF
cdr3_nt: TGTGCCAGCACCCGGGAAGGGCGCTCTGGAAACACCATATATTTT

clone_size: .
j_call: TRBJ1-2
d_call: TRBD1
v_call: TRBV9
cdr3_aa: CASSADYIPNRGGGYTF
cdr3_nt: TGTGCCAGCAGCGCCGACTACATTCCTAACAGGGGTGGCGGCTACACCTTC

clone_size: .
j_call: TRBJ1-5
d_call: TRBD1
v_call: TRBV2
cdr3_aa: CASSPGQGSNQPQHF
cdr3_nt: TGTGCCAGCAGTCCCGGACAGGGAAGCAATCAGCCCCAGCATTTT

clone_size: few
j_call: TRBJ2-1
d_call: TRBD2
v_call: TRBV2
cdr3_aa: CASRPTSGGGNEQFF
cdr3_nt: TGTGCCAGCAGGCCCACTAGCGGGGGAGGTAATGAGCAGTTCTTC

clone_size: few
j_call: TRBJ1-2
d_call: TRBD1
v_call: TRBV7-7
cdr3_aa: CASSLESQGRKGGYTF
cdr3_nt: TGTGCTAGCAGCTTAGAGTCACAGGGGAGGAAAGGAGGCTACACCTTC

clone_size: .
j_call: TRBJ2-1
d_call: TRBD2
v_call: TRBV19
cdr3_aa: CASSTLAGAGHNEQFF
cdr3_nt: TGTGCCAGTAGTACGCTAGCGGGAGCCGGGCACAATGAGCAGTTCTTC

clone_size: .
j_call: TRBJ1-1
d_call: .
v_call: TRBV6-5
cdr3_aa: CASSGAMNTEAFF
cdr3_nt: TGTGCCAGCAGTGGAGCCATGAACACTGAAGCTTTCTTT

clone_size: few
j_call: TRBJ1-1
d_call: .
v_call: TRBV30
cdr3_aa: CAWSFSSVLNTEAFF
cdr3_nt: TGTGCCTGGAGCTTCTCATCGGTGTTGAACACTGAAGCTTTCTTT

clone_size: few
j_call: TRBJ1-5
d_call: TRBD1
v_call: TRBV7-2
cdr3_aa: CASSAWTGGDQPQHF
cdr3_nt: TGTGCCAGCAGCGCCTGGACAGGGGGCGACCAGCCCCAGCATTTT